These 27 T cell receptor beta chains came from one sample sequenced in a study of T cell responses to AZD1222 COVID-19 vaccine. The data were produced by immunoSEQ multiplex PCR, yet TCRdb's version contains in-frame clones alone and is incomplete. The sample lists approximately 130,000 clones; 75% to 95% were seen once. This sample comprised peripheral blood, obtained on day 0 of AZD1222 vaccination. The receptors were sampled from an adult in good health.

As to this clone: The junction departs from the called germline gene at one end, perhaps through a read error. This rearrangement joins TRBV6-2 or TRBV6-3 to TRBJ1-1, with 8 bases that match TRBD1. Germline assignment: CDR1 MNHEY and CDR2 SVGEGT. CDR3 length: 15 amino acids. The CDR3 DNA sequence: TGTGCCAGCAGTCGAGCGGACAGGGTGAAGACTGAAGCTTTCTTT. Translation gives CASSRADRVKTEAFF.

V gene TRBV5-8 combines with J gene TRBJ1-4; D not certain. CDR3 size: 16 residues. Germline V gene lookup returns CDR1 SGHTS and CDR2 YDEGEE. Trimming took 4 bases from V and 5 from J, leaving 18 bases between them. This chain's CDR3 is CASSQNLGLGNEKLFF. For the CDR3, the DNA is TGTGCCAGCAGCCAGAACCTCGGACTGGGGAATGAAAAACTGTTTTTT.

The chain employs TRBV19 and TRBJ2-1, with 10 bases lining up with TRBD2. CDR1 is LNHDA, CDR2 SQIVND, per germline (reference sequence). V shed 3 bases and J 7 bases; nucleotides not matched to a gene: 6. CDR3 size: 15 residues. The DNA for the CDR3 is TGTGCCAGTAGTATCGGACTAGCGGTGCGGAATGAGCAGTTCTTC. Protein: CASSIGLAVRNEQFF.

The CDR3 is CSVAGDLTYEQYF. The CDR3 bases are TGCAGCGTTGCTGGGGACCTCACCTACGAGCAGTACTTC. V gene TRBV29-1 combines with J gene TRBJ2-7; D may correspond to TRBD1 or TRBD2 (5 bases each). The CDR3 runs 13 residues. CDR1 is SQVTM and CDR2 is ANQGSEA in the germline V gene. V lost 4 bases and J lost 2, with 12 bases in between.

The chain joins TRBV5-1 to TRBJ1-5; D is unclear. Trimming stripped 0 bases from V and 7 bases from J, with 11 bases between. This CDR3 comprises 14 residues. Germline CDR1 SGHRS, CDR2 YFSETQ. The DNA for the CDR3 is TGCGCCAGCAGCTTGGGGGCTGGGGAGCAGCCCCAGCATTTT. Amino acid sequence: CASSLGAGEQPQHF. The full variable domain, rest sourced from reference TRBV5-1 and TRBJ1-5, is KAGVTQTPRYLIKTRGQQVTLSCSPISGHRSVSWYQQTPGQGLQFLFEYFSETQRNKGNFPGRFSGRQFSNSRSEMNVSTLELGDSALYLCASSLGAGEQPQHFGDGTRLSIL.

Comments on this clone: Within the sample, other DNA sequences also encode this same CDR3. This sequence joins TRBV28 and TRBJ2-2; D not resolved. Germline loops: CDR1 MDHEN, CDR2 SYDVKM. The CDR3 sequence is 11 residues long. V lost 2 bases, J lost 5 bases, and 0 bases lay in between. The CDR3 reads CASSLTGELFF. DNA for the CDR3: TGTGCCAGCAGTTTAACCGGGGAGCTGTTTTTT.

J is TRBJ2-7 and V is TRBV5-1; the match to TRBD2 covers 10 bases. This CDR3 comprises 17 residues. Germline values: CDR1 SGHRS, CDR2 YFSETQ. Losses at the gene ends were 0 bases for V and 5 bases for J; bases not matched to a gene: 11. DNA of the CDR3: TGCGCCAGCAGCTTGGAGCGGGGTCTAGCGGGAGTCAACGAGCAGTACTTC. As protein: CASSLERGLAGVNEQYF. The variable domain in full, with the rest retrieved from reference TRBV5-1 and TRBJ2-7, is KAGVTQTPRYLIKTRGQQVTLSCSPISGHRSVSWYQQTPGQGLQFLFEYFSETQRNKGNFPGRFSGRQFSNSRSEMNVSTLELGDSALYLCASSLERGLAGVNEQYFGPGTRLTVT.

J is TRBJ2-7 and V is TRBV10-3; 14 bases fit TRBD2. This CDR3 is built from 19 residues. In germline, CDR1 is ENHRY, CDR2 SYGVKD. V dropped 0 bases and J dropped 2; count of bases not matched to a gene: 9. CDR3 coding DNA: TGTGCCATCAGTGAGTCGATGGGACTAGCGGGAGAGAGGGCCTACGAGCAGTACTTC. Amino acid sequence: CAISESMGLAGERAYEQYF.

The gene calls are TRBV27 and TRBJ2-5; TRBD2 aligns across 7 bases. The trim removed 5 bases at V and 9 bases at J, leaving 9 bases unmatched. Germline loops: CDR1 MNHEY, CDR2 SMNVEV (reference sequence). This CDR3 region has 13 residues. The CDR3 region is CASSLNGGMAQYF. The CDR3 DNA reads TGTGCCAGCAGTCTAAACGGGGGGATGGCCCAGTACTTC.

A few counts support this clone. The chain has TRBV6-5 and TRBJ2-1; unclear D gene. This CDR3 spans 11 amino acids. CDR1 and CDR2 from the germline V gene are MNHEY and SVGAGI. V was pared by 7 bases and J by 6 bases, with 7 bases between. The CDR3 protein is CASTPLNEQFF. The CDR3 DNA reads TGTGCCAGCACCCCCCTCAATGAGCAGTTCTTC.

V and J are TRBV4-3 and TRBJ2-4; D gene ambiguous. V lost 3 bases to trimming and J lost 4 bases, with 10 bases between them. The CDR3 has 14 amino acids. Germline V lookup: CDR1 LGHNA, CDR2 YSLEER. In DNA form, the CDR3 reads TGCGCCAGCAGCCAGGCACCGAAAAAAAACATTCAGTACTTC. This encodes CASSQAPKKNIQYF.

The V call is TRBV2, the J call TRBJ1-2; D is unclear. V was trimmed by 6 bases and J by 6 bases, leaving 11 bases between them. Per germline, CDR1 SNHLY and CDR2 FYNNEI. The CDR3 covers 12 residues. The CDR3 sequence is CASSPKHNGYTF. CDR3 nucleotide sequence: TGTGCCAGCAGCCCCAAGCACAATGGCTACACCTTC.

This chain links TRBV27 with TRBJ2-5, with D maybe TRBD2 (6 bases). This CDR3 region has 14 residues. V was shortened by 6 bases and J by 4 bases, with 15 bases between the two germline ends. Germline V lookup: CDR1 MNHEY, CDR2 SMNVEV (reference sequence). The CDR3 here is CASSPGRGRETQYF. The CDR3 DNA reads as TGTGCCAGCAGCCCAGGGCGGGGACGAGAGACCCAGTACTTC.

The CDR3 region is CASSPTGGENTEAFF. The CDR3 region has the DNA TGTGCCAGCAGCCCGACAGGGGGCGAAAACACTGAAGCTTTCTTT. The V gene is TRBV7-9, the J gene TRBJ1-1; 10 bases align to TRBD1. The V gene end was trimmed by 5 bases and the J gene end by 2 bases; junction bases not matched to a gene: 5. This CDR3 is 15 amino acids long. From germline, CDR1 is SEHNR and CDR2 FQNEAQ (reference sequence).

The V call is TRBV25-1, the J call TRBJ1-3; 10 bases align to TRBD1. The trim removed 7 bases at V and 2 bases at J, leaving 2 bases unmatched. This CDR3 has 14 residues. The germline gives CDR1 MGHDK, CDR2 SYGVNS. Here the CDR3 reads CASKGQGAGNTIYF. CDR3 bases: TGTGCCAGCAAAGGACAGGGGGCTGGAAACACCATATATTTT.

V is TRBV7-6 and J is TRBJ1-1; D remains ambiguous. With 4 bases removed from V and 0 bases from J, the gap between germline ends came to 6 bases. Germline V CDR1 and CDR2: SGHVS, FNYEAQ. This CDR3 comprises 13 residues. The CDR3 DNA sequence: TGTGCCAGCAGCTCAACAGTGAACACTGAAGCTTTCTTT. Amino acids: CASSSTVNTEAFF.

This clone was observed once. The CDR3 DNA reads as TGTGCCACCAGCCCGGGTCCGGGGCTGGGCACTGAAGCTTTCTTT. It translates to CATSPGPGLGTEAFF. V is TRBV15 and J is TRBJ1-1; the D gene is possibly TRBD1 (5 bases). The CDR3 consists of 15 residues. Trimming took off 5 bases at V and 4 bases at J, with 17 bases between the two ends. CDR1 is LNHNV, CDR2 YYDKDF, per germline (reference sequence).

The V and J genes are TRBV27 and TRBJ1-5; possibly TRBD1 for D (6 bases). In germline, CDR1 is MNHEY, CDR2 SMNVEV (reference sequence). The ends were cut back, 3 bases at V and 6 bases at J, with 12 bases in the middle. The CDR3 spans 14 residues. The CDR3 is CASSFAGVGQPQHF. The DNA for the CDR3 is TGTGCCAGCAGTTTCGCAGGGGTGGGTCAGCCCCAGCATTTT.

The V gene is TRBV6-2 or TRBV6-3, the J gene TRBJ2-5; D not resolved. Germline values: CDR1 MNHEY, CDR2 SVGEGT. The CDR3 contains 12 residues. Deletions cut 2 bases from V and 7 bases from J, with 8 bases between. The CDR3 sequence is CASSYDKGTQYF. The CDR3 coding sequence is TGTGCCAGCAGTTACGATAAGGGGACCCAGTACTTC.

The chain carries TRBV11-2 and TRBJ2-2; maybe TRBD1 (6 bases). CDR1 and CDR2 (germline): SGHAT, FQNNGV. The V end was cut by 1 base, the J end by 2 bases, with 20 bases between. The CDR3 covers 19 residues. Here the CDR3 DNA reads TGTGCCAGCAGCTTAGTGCCCCAGACAGGACTCTTAAACACCGGGGAGCTGTTTTTT. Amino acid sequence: CASSLVPQTGLLNTGELFF.

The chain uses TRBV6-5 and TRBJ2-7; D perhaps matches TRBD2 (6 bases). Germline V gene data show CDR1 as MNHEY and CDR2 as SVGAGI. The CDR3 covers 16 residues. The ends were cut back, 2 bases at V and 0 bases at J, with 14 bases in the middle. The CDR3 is CASSYVLASSSYEQYF. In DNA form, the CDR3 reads TGTGCCAGCAGTTACGTCCTAGCGAGTAGCTCCTACGAGCAGTACTTC.

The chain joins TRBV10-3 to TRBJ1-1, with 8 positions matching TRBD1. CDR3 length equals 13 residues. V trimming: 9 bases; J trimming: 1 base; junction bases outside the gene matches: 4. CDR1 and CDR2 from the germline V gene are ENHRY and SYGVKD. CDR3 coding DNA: TGTGCCATTACCGGGACAGGGAACACTGAAGCTTTCTTT. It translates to CAITGTGNTEAFF.

The CDR3 DNA reads TGCGCCAGCAGCGACGGCTCCACAGATACGCAGTATTTT. Translated, it gives CASSDGSTDTQYF. The chain couples TRBV5-1 to TRBJ2-3; D is ambiguous. Between the trimmed V and J ends, which lost 4 bases and 2 bases, there was a span of 8 bases. Germline loops: CDR1 SGHRS, CDR2 YFSETQ. The CDR3 spans 13 residues.

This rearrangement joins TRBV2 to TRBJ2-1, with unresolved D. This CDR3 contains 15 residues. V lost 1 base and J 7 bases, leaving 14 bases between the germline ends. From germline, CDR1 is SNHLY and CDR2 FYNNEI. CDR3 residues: CASSEGPPPMNEQFF. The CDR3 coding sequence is TGTGCCAGCAGTGAAGGCCCCCCCCCAATGAATGAGCAGTTCTTC.

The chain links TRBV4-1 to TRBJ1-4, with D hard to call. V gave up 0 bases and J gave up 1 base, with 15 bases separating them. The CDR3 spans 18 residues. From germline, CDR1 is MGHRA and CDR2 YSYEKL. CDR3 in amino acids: CASSQDKGWGRTNEKLFF. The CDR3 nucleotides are TGCGCCAGCAGCCAAGATAAGGGATGGGGAAGAACTAATGAAAAACTGTTTTTT.

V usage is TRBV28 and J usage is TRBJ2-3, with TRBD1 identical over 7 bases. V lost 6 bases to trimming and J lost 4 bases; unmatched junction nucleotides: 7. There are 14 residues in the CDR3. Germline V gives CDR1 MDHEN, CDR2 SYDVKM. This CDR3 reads CASSRDSLADTQYF. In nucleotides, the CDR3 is TGTGCCAGCAGCCGGGACAGCTTGGCAGATACGCAGTATTTT.

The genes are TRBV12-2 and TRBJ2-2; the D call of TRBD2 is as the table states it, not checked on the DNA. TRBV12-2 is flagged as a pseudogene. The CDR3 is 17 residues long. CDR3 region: CASHLGGVVINTGELFF. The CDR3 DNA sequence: TGTGCAAGTCACCTTGGAGGGGTAGTCATTAACACCGGGGAGCTGTTTTTT.